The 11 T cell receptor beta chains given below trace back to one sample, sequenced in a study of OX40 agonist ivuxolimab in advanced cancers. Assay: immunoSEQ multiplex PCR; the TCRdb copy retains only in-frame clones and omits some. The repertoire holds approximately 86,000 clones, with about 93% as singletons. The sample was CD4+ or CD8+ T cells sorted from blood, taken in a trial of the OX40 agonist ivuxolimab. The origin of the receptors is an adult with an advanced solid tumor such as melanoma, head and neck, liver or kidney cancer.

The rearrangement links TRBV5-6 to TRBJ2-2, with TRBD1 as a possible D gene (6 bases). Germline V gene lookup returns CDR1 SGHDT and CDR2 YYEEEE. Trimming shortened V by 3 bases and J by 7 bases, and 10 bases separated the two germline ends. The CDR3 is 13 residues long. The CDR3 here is CASSSGTNGELFF. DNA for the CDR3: TGTGCCAGCAGCTCCGGGACAAACGGGGAGCTGTTTTTT.

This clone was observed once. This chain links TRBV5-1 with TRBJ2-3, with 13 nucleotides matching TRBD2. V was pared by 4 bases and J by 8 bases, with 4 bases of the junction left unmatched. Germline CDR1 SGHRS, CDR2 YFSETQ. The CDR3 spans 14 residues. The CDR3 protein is CASSAGTSGTTQYF. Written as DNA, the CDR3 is TGCGCCAGCAGCGCCGGGACTAGCGGGACTACGCAGTATTTT.

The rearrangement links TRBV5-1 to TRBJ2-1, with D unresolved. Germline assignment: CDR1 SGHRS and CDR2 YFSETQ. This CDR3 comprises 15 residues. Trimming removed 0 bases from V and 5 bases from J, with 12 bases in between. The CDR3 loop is CASSLEARTHNEQFF. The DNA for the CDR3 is TGCGCCAGCAGCTTGGAGGCCCGTACCCACAATGAGCAGTTCTTC.

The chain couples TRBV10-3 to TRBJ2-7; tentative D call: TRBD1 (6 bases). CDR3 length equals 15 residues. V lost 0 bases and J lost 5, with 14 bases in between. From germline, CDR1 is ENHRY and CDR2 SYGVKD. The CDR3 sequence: CAISESVQGPHEQYF. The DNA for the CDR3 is TGTGCCATCAGTGAGTCTGTACAGGGCCCCCACGAGCAGTACTTC.

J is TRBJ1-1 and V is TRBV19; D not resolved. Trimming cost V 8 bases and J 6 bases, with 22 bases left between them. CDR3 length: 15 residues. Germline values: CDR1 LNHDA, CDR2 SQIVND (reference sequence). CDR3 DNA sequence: TGTGCCAGTTCGCTCCTTCCGGGGAAGTTTCCTGAAGCTTTCTTT. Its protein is CASSLLPGKFPEAFF.

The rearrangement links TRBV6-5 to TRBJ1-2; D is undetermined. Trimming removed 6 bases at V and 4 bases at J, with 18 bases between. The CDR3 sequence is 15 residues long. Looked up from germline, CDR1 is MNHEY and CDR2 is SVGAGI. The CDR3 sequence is CASRREGGIPYGYTF. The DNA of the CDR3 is TGTGCCAGCAGACGGGAAGGCGGTATCCCCTATGGCTACACCTTC.

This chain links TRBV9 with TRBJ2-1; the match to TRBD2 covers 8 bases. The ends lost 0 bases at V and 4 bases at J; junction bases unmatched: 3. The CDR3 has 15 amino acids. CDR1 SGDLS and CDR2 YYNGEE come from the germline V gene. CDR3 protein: CASSVAGGQYNEQFF. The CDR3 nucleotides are TGTGCCAGCAGCGTAGCGGGAGGGCAGTACAATGAGCAGTTCTTC.

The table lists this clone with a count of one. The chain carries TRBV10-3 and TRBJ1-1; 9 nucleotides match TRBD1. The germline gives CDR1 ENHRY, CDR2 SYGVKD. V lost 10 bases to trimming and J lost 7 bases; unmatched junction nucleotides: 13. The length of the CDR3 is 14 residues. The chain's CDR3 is CASSQADRGFEAFF. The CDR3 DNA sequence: TGTGCCAGTTCTCAGGCGGACAGGGGCTTTGAAGCTTTCTTT.

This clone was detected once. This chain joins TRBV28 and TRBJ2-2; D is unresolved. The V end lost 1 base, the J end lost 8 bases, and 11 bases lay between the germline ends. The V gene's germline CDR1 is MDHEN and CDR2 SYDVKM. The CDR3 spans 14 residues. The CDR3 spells CASSLSQAAGELFF. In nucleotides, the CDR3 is TGTGCCAGCAGTTTATCCCAGGCAGCGGGGGAGCTGTTTTTT.

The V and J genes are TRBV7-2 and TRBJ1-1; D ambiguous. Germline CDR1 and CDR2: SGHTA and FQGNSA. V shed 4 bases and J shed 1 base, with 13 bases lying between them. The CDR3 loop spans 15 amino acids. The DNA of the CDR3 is TGTGCCAGCAGCTCAGGTCGGGAAGGGAACACTGAAGCTTTCTTT. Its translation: CASSSGREGNTEAFF.

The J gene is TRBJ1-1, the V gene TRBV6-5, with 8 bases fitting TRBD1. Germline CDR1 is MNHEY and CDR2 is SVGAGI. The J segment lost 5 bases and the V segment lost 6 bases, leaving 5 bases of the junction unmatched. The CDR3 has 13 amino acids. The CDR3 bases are TGTGCCAGCAGACCAGGGGGCAGGACTGAAGCTTTCTTT. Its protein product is CASRPGGRTEAFF.